A selection of T cell receptor beta chains follows, all from one sample in a study of Tregs in tolerant kidney transplant recipients. Produced via immunoSEQ multiplex PCR; TCRdb's table is partial and in-frame only. Of tens of thousands of clones listed, around 95% are singletons. What these receptors recognize is not known. The sequencing input was Tregs from blood cultured with allogeneic cells. These TCRs come from a human donor in good health. Each CDR3 is given with its conserved first and last residue. The D gene is left open where the match is weak. Some rows have no size entry. The others give once, few or many, or a class for an expanded clone.

abundance | len | j_gene | v_gene | d_gene | CDR3nt | CDR3aa
once | 11 | TRBJ2-1 | TRBV2 | . | TGTGCCGGACGACCGGGACGTGAGCAGTTCTTC | CAGRPGREQFF
once | 13 | TRBJ2-7 | TRBV6-5 | . | TGTGCCTCCGCCCGGGGGGCTACCTACGAGCAGTACTTC | CASARGATYEQYF
. | 11 | TRBJ2-7 | TRBV20-1 | . | TGCAGTGCCACATATACTTACGAGCAGTACTTC | CSATYTYEQYF
. | 14 | TRBJ2-7 | TRBV19 | TRBD2 | TGTGCCAGCAGGACTAGCGCTGGGTCCTACGAGCAGTACTTC | CASRTSAGSYEQYF
once | 16 | TRBJ2-3 | TRBV6-6 | TRBD2 | TGTGCCAGCAGTTACGGGACTAGCGCCGACACAGATACGCAGTATTTT | CASSYGTSADTDTQYF
. | 14 | TRBJ2-5 | TRBV2 | . | TGTGCCAGCAGAAGGTTATACGTGGGGGAGACCCAGTACTTC | CASRRLYVGETQYF
. | 15 | TRBJ1-1 | TRBV4-2 | . | TGTGCCAGCAGCCAAGGGGACGGTCTGAACACTGAAGCTTTCTTT | CASSQGDGLNTEAFF
. | 12 | TRBJ1-3 | TRBV6-5 | . | TGTGCCAGCAGGGGAGGCGGAAACACCATATATTTT | CASRGGGNTIYF
. | 13 | TRBJ2-1 | TRBV15 | . | TGTGCCACCAGTGTCCCCAGTATGAATGAGCAGTTCTTC | CATSVPSMNEQFF
. | 17 | TRBJ2-1 | TRBV18 | TRBD2 | TGTGCCAGCTCACTCACTACTAGCGGGGGGCCTTACAATGAGCAGTTCTTC | CASSLTTSGGPYNEQFF
. | 14 | TRBJ2-7 | TRBV11-2 | . | TGTGCCAGCAGCTTTAAACGGTCAGATTACGAGCAGTACTTC | CASSFKRSDYEQYF
once | 15 | TRBJ2-1 | TRBV11-3 | . | TGTGCCAGCAGCAAAAACCTGGAAGGATACAATGAGCAGTTCTTC | CASSKNLEGYNEQFF
. | 15 | TRBJ2-7 | TRBV9 | . | TGTGCCAGCAGCGTAGCTACGACAGGAATCTACGAGCAGTACTTC | CASSVATTGIYEQYF
. | 15 | TRBJ2-7 | TRBV5-5 | TRBD1 | TGTGCCAGCAGCTTAATCCAGGGGGTGAGCTACGAGCAGTACTTC | CASSLIQGVSYEQYF
. | 14 | TRBJ2-1 | TRBV10-1 | . | TGCGCCAGCAGTGAGAGCGGGTTCAACAATGAGCAGTTCTTC | CASSESGFNNEQFF
. | 12 | TRBJ2-3 | TRBV5-8 | . | TGTGCCAGCGGGGGGCACACAGATACGCAGTATTTT | CASGGHTDTQYF
. | 16 | TRBJ1-3 | TRBV7-9 | . | TGTGCCAGCAGCGCGACGGGTGCAAGCTCTGGAAACACCATATATTTT | CASSATGASSGNTIYF
. | 13 | TRBJ2-5 | TRBV5-1 | . | TGCGCCAGCAGCTTAACAGGGTATGAGACCCAGTACTTC | CASSLTGYETQYF
. | 16 | TRBJ1-1 | TRBV5-4 | TRBD1 | TGTGCCAGCAGCCCAACAGGGGGCGCTGGGAACACTGAAGCTTTCTTT | CASSPTGGAGNTEAFF
once | 16 | TRBJ2-7 | TRBV4-1 | TRBD1 | TGCGCCAGCAGCCAAGAGAGCACAGGGGTTTTCTACGAGCAGTACTTC | CASSQESTGVFYEQYF
. | 16 | TRBJ2-1 | TRBV6-1 | . | TGTGCCAGCAGTGCGTACAGGTCCCTAAATTACAATGAGCAGTTCTTC | CASSAYRSLNYNEQFF
once | 18 | TRBJ1-1 | TRBV25-1 | . | TGTGCCAGCAGTGAAGGTCCGGTCAGGGCAAAATTTTACACTGAAGCTTTCTTT | CASSEGPVRAKFYTEAFF
. | 16 | TRBJ2-2 | TRBV7-3 | . | TGTGCCAGCAGCCGACTGCAGGGGGGTAACACCGGGGAGCTGTTTTTT | CASSRLQGGNTGELFF
. | 14 | TRBJ1-1 | TRBV5-4 | . | TGTGCCAGCAGCACCGGGGGGGGAGGGACTGAAGCTTTCTTT | CASSTGGGGTEAFF
. | 16 | TRBJ2-1 | TRBV12-5 | . | TGTGCTAGTGCCCCCCCTGCGGGGACGACCCCCCATGAGCAGTTCTTC | CASAPPAGTTPHEQFF
. | 14 | TRBJ1-1 | TRBV19 | . | TGTGCCAGTAGCTCCTGGAGGGTTAGGGCTGAAGCTTTCTTT | CASSSWRVRAEAFF
once | 16 | TRBJ2-5 | TRBV9 | TRBD2 | TGTGCCAGCAGCTCCCTGCCCGGGGGGGCCGCGGAGACCCAGTACTTC | CASSSLPGGAAETQYF
. | 16 | TRBJ2-1 | TRBV29-1 | TRBD1 | TGCAGCGTTGAAGCTAGACCGGGACAGCTCTACAATGAGCAGTTCTTC | CSVEARPGQLYNEQFF
. | 14 | TRBJ1-3 | TRBV25-1 | . | TGTGCCAGCAGCTCATTAGGTTCTGGAAACACCATATATTTT | CASSSLGSGNTIYF
. | 13 | TRBJ1-1 | TRBV29-1 | . | TGCAGCGCCAGAGGTGGGGAGGGGGGTGAAGCTTTCTTT | CSARGGEGGEAFF
. | 14 | TRBJ2-1 | TRBV7-9 | . | TGTGCCAGCAGCTTAGCGAGGGCCATCAATGAGCAGTTCTTC | CASSLARAINEQFF
. | 16 | TRBJ2-5 | TRBV5-4 | TRBD2 | TGTGCCAGCAGCTTGAGGCTAGCGGGGGTGGGAGAGACCCAGTACTTC | CASSLRLAGVGETQYF
. | 17 | TRBJ2-7 | TRBV5-1 | TRBD1 | TGCGCCAGCAGCCTTGGGGTAACAGGGGGTTACGCCTACGAGCAGTACTTC | CASSLGVTGGYAYEQYF
. | 16 | TRBJ2-5 | TRBV27 | . | TGTGCCAGCAGTTTAAAGGTCTTCCCGAACCAAGAGACCCAGTACTTC | CASSLKVFPNQETQYF
. | 17 | TRBJ1-2 | TRBV7-6 | TRBD1 | TGTGCCAGCAGCTTACACATAGGACAGGGAAGGGTGCATGGCTACACCTTC | CASSLHIGQGRVHGYTF
. | 15 | TRBJ1-4 | TRBV25-1 | . | TGTGCCAGCACTGACGGGGGGGCAACTAATGAAAAACTGTTTTTT | CASTDGGATNEKLFF
. | 14 | TRBJ2-3 | TRBV5-4 | TRBD2 | TGTGCCAGCAGCTTACGGGGGGGCTCAGATACGCAGTATTTT | CASSLRGGSDTQYF
. | 19 | TRBJ2-3 | TRBV4-1 | TRBD1 | TGCGCCAGCAGCCCCGGCCCCGGGACAGGGGGCTCACTAGCGGATACGCAGTATTTT | CASSPGPGTGGSLADTQYF
. | 15 | TRBJ2-1 | TRBV4-2 | TRBD2 | TGTGCCAGCAGTCTCCCCCAAGCGGGAGTAGATGAGCAGTTCTTC | CASSLPQAGVDEQFF
. | 13 | TRBJ1-3 | TRBV30 | . | TGTGCCTGGGATGGCCAGTGGGGAAACACCATATATTTT | CAWDGQWGNTIYF
. | 14 | TRBJ2-7 | TRBV7-6 | . | TGTGCCAGCAGCTTTCCGGCAGTCCCCAGCGAGCAGTACTTC | CASSFPAVPSEQYF
. | 15 | TRBJ1-3 | TRBV6-6 | . | TGTGCCAGCAGACTGGAGGGGCGGGGAGGAAACACCATATATTTT | CASRLEGRGGNTIYF
. | 15 | TRBJ2-5 | TRBV5-5 | . | TGTGCCAGCAGCTTGACCAGGGGCGAGGGGAAGACCCAGTACTTC | CASSLTRGEGKTQYF
once | 13 | TRBJ1-2 | TRBV6-1 | . | TGTGCCAGCAGTGAATTGGGGAGTCGGGGCTACACCTTC | CASSELGSRGYTF
. | 16 | TRBJ1-1 | TRBV5-1 | . | TGCGCCAGCAGCTTGGGTGTAGGGGGAGGAAACACTGAAGCTTTCTTT | CASSLGVGGGNTEAFF
. | 16 | TRBJ1-2 | TRBV21-1 | . | TGTGCCAGCAGCAAAGGGTGGGCAGGGGGCTTCTATGGCTACACCTTC | CASSKGWAGGFYGYTF
. | 15 | TRBJ1-2 | TRBV19 | . | TGTGCCAGTAGTATTAGGGCAGAGAATTCCTATGGCTACACCTTC | CASSIRAENSYGYTF
. | 17 | TRBJ2-3 | TRBV7-9 | TRBD2 | TGTGCCAGCAGCTCTTTTGTGTCGCTAGCGGCAACAGATACGCAGTATTTT | CASSSFVSLAATDTQYF
. | 17 | TRBJ2-1 | TRBV18 | TRBD2 | TGTGCCAGCTCACCATCTAGCGGGAGACCCCCGTACAATGAGCAGTTCTTC | CASSPSSGRPPYNEQFF